This TCR beta chain came from a study of blood T cell repertoires in COVID-19 (TCRdb year 2020). For context, the study as a whole: The collaborator samples originated in the United States, Italy and Spain and spanned the acute and convalescent phases of COVID-19. The prospective study material was composed of cDNA or gDNA derived from T cells, B-cell-depleted T cells, or PBMCs. The dataset comprised deeply sampled blood TCRbeta repertoires from subjects exposed to, actively infected with, or recovered from COVID-19. The repertoires were made available in a free public database intended to serve as a resource for research on the immune response to SARS-CoV-2. The samples were drawn from the first 160 participants of the ongoing ImmuneRACE study and from under 1,500 subjects provided by 6 global collaborators. The sample metadata nearly always contained a de-identified subject ID, COVID-19 status, age in years and sex. Where HLA class I and class II types were available, the types were taken from metadata supplied by the sample provider, not from assay-based typing.

The germline V and J ends show losses of 4 bases and 5 bases respectively, and no gene match explains 6 bases of the junction. The germline V gene gives CDR1 as LGHNA and CDR2 as YSLEER. The CDR3, from cysteine to phenylalanine, totals 14 residues. Kept here is only the CDR3 DNA, which spans 42 bases and is read in frame from base 1. On this clone: Its antigen remains unidentified. No much larger clonotype is one base removed from it; base qualities were not supplied.

General conclusions and limits of the study: The amount of clinical and demographic metadata varied by source and participant and was provided uncurated.

One collaborating source in Seattle enrolled patients while the patients were actively infected and followed the patients over time throughout the course of disease. Each collaborating institution followed its own protocols to collect whole blood in K2EDTA tubes. Collaborator samples were shipped for TCRbeta analysis as frozen whole blood, isolated PBMCs, or DNA extracted from either sample type. TCRbeta CDR3 regions were amplified from genomic DNA using the immunoSEQ Assay, a bias-controlled multiplex PCR. Processing in the source paper ran as follows. Within the assay, amplification of reference gene primers was used to estimate how many nucleated cells each sample contained. To quantify the absolute abundance of each unique TCRbeta CDR3 rearrangement, sequence reads were collapsed and filtered. For each sample, productive Simpson clonality was calculated as the square root of Simpson's diversity index over productive rearrangements. TCRdb's version of the immuneACCESS table is confined to in-frame rearrangements and falls short of the full clone set. An unresolved V gene accounts for under half of the shortfall where checked; the remainder is of unknown origin. V and J calls and clone size follow that table, whereas D and trimming were derived from the DNA. The sample records about 250,000 clones, more than 70% of which are singletons. The ten most abundant clones make up around 6.3% of the sample.

The chain was built from TRBV4-3 and TRBJ2-5, and TRBD2 aligns with 8 junction nucleotides. The source material was peripheral blood. This clonotype was sampled from a woman in her twenties or thirties with COVID-19, enrolled during active disease. In nucleotide form, the sequence is TGCGCCAGCAGCCCGTACTCTAGCGGGGAGACCCAGTACTTC. Its translation is CASSPYSSGETQYF.